This TCR beta chain was recorded in a study of OX40 agonist ivuxolimab in advanced cancers. Some clones are missing from TCRdb's copy, which holds only in-frame ones; the method was immunoSEQ multiplex PCR. Of some 66,000 clones in the sample, more than 70% were seen once. The CDR3 consists of 17 residues. CDR1 is MGHRA, CDR2 YSYEKL, per germline. Trimming at V came to 1 base and at J to 7 bases, leaving 8 bases not matched to a gene. The V gene is TRBV4-1, the J gene TRBJ2-1; 12 nucleotides align to TRBD2. The sequence was collected from an adult with an advanced solid tumor such as melanoma, head and neck, liver or kidney cancer. Here the sequenced sample was CD4+ or CD8+ T cells sorted from blood, taken in a trial of the OX40 agonist ivuxolimab. CDR3 loop: CASSQVPRLAGDNEQFF. The CDR3, as DNA: TGCGCCAGCAGCCAAGTCCCAAGACTAGCGGGAGATAATGAGCAGTTCTTC.